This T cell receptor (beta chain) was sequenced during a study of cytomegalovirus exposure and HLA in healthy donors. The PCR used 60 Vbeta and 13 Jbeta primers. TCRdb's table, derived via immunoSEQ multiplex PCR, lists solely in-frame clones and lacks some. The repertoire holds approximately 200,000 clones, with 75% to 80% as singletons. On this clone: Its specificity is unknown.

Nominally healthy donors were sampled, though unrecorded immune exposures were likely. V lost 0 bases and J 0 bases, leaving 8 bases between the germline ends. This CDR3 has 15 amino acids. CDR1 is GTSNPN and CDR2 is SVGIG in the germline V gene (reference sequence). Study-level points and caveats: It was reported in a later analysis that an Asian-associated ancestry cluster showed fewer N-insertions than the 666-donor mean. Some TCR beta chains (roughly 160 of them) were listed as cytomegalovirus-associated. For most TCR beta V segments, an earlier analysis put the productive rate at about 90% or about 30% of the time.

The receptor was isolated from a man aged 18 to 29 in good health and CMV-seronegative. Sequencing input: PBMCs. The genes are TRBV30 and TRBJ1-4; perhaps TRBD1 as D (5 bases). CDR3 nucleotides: TGTGCCTGGAGTGTAATAGGGGCAACTAATGAAAAACTGTTTTTT. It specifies CAWSVIGATNEKLFF.